The 13 T cell receptor beta chains in this list originate from one sample, sequenced in a study of graft-versus-host responses after intestinal transplantation. For these TCRs, the target antigens are not known. TCRdb's copy holds only in-frame clones and misses some; the assay was immunoSEQ multiplex PCR. The sample has approximately 54,000 clones, roughly 80% seen once. The sample was unstimulated CD4+ T cells sorted from spleen or lymph node cells, taken before transplant. These receptors were taken from a human donor who was the organ donor for an intestinal transplant.

The DNA of the CDR3 is TGTGCCAGCAGCCCTTCTGGAAACACCATATATTTT. As protein: CASSPSGNTIYF. J is TRBJ1-3 and V is TRBV6-5; D is undetermined. Germline values: CDR1 MNHEY, CDR2 SVGAGI. This CDR3 comprises 12 residues. Trimming cost V 6 bases and J 1 base, with 4 bases left between them.

This clone has a handful of counts. V is TRBV23-1 and J is TRBJ2-5, with 15 bases fitting TRBD2. TRBV23-1 qualifies as an ORF whose function is uncertain. J gave up 4 bases and V 0 bases, and 3 bases lay outside the gene matches. The CDR3 extends over 17 amino acids. Here the CDR3 DNA reads TGCGCCAGCAGTCAATCGAGGACTAGCGGGGGGGGAGAGACCCAGTACTTC. This gives the protein CASSQSRTSGGGETQYF.

CDR3 residues: CASSVEPGSASPLHF. CDR3 coding DNA: TGTGCCAGCAGCGTAGAGCCGGGTTCGGCTTCACCCCTCCACTTT. The chain combines TRBV9 with TRBJ1-6; D is uncertain. CDR3 length: 15 amino acids. The V gene's germline CDR1 is SGDLS and CDR2 YYNGEE. V lost 0 bases, J lost 9 bases, and 13 bases lay in between.

The gene calls are TRBV6-5 and TRBJ2-3; D unclear. From germline, CDR1 is MNHEY and CDR2 SVGAGI. V lost 3 bases and J 0 bases, leaving 10 bases between the germline ends. The CDR3 has 15 residues. The CDR3 nucleotides are TGTGCCAGCAGTTATTTGTCGGCTAGCACAGATACGCAGTATTTT. Its protein product is CASSYLSASTDTQYF.

This chain connects TRBV6-1 to TRBJ1-2; possibly TRBD1 for D (5 bases). Germline V gives CDR1 MNHNS, CDR2 SASEGT. CDR3 size: 12 residues. Trimming shortened V by 6 bases and J by 8 bases, and 13 bases separated the two germline ends. In DNA form, the CDR3 reads TGTGCCAGCAGGAACGGAGCAGGGGGCTACACCTTC. As protein: CASRNGAGGYTF.

V usage is TRBV15 and J usage is TRBJ2-1; 10 nucleotides align to TRBD1. Trimming cost V 0 bases and J 4 bases; bases outside gene matches: 9. The CDR3 runs 18 residues. CDR1 and CDR2 from the germline V gene are LNHNV and YYDKDF (reference sequence). Here the CDR3 DNA reads TGTGCCACCAGCAGAGATTATGGGGGACAGGGGCCTTACAATGAGCAGTTCTTC. Translating gives CATSRDYGGQGPYNEQFF.

This clone was picked up a small number of times. Other DNA sequences in this specimen translate into the identical CDR3. The rearrangement joins TRBV30 to TRBJ2-7; 10 nucleotides align to TRBD2. The CDR3 sequence is 12 residues long. With 4 bases clipped from V and 4 bases from J, the junction kept 1 base outside the gene matches. CDR1 and CDR2 from the germline V gene are GTSNPN and SVGIG (reference sequence). In DNA, the CDR3 is TGTGCCTGGACTAGCGGGAGTTACGAGCAGTACTTC. It is translated as CAWTSGSYEQYF.

This sequence joins TRBV6-6 and TRBJ1-3; 8 bases agree with TRBD1. Germline V gene data show CDR1 as MNHNY and CDR2 as SVGAGI (reference sequence). There are 15 residues in the CDR3. V gave up 2 bases and J gave up 0 bases; unmatched junction bases: 0. The CDR3, as DNA: TGTGCCAGCAGTTACACAGGGGGCTCTGGAAACACCATATATTTT. Translated, it gives CASSYTGGSGNTIYF.

The chain recombines TRBV5-1 with TRBJ1-2, with 7 bases that match TRBD1. Germline lookup yields CDR1 SGHRS and CDR2 YFSETQ. The CDR3 has 13 residues. Trimming removed 4 bases from V and 3 bases from J; junction bases left unmatched: 3. CDR3 DNA sequence: TGCGCCAGCAGCCAACAGGGGCACTATGGCTACACCTTC. Its translation is CASSQQGHYGYTF.

The CDR3 DNA is TGCGCCAGCAGCCACCGACAGGTTGCGAACACTGAAGCTTTCTTT. Its translation is CASSHRQVANTEAFF. The rearrangement joins TRBV4-3 to TRBJ1-1; D possibly corresponds to TRBD1 (6 bases). The V gene's germline CDR1 is LGHNA and CDR2 YSLEER. This CDR3 spans 15 amino acids. V lost 3 bases to trimming and J lost 1 base, with 12 bases between them.

This clone was seen a few times. The V and J genes are TRBV21-1 and TRBJ1-5. TRBV21-1 is noted as a pseudogene. The CDR3 length is 14 residues. The CDR3 sequence is CASSNVPYNQPQHF. CDR3 coding DNA: TGTGCCAGCAGCAATGTCCCATACAATCAGCCCCAGCATTTT.

This clone was seen only a few times. The chain links TRBV25-1 to TRBJ2-2; 7 bases match TRBD1. Germline V gives CDR1 MGHDK, CDR2 SYGVNS. This CDR3 comprises 14 residues. Germline trimming cut 3 bases from V and 4 bases from J; bases unmatched to any gene: 2. Here the CDR3 DNA reads TGTGCCAGCAGTGATTGGACAGGCACCGGGGAGCTGTTTTTT. Encoded protein: CASSDWTGTGELFF. The full variable domain, completed using reference TRBV25-1 and TRBJ2-2, is EADIYQTPRYLVIGTGKKITLECSQTMGHDKMYWYQQDPGMELHLIHYSYGVNSTEKGDLSSESTVSRIRTEHFPLTLESARPSHTSQYLCASSDWTGTGELFFGEGSRLTVL.

The CDR3 region is CASRSQGLSFNEQYF. CDR3 bases: TGTGCCAGCAGATCCCAAGGGCTCTCGTTCAACGAGCAGTACTTC. The chain has TRBV27 and TRBJ2-7; D uncertain. The CDR3 contains 15 residues. Germline-derived CDR1 and CDR2 are MNHEY and SMNVEV (reference sequence). V lost 6 bases, J lost 5 bases, and 20 bases lay in between.